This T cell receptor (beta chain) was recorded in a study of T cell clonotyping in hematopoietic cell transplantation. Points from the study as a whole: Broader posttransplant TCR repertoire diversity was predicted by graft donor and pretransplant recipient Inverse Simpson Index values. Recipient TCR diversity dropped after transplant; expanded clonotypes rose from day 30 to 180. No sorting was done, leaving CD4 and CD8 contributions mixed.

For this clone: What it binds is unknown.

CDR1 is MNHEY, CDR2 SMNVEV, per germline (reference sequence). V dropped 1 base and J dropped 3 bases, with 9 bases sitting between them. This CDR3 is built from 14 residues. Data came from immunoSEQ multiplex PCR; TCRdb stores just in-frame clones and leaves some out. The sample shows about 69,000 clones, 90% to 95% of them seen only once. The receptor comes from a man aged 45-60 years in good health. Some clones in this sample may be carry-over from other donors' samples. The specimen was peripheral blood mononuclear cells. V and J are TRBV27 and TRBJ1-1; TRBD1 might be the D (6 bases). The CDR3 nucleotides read TGTGCCAGCAGTTTATGGGCAGGGGACACTGAAGCTTTCTTT. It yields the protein CASSLWAGDTEAFF.